These T cell receptor beta chains were read from a single sample in a study of tumor-infiltrating lymphocytes in primary liver carcinoma. MiXCR, run by TCRdb on the multiplex PCR reads, gives a single entry per CDR3 protein. This table holds over 40,000 distinct CDR3 sequences, 65% to 85% found once. Sequences were obtained from liver tumor tissue from sampling region 5. The source is a man aged 35-49 years with primary liver carcinoma and hepatitis B virus infection. Each CDR3 is given with its conserved first and last residue. Fields, in order: J gene, D gene, clone size, V gene, CDR3 DNA, CDR3 protein. The D gene is left open where the match is weak. Only part of the rows carry a size: once, few, many, or a class if the clone is expanded.

TRBJ2-1 - - TRBV28 TGTGCCAGCAGCTCGGGACTCCGATTCAATGAACAGCTCTTC CASSSGLRFNEQLF
TRBJ1-1 TRBD1 - TRBV5-5 TGTGCCAGCAGCTTCTTCGGGACAGGGGGTACTGAAGCTATCTTT CASSFFGTGGTEAIF
TRBJ2-3 - - TRBV11-3 TGTACCAGAAGTCCCGGAGGGAGAGGCACAGATACGCAGTATTTT CTRSPGGRGTDTQYF
TRBJ2-5 - - TRBV12-3/TRBV12-4 TGTATCAGCAGTTCGGATACCGGAGGAGAGACCCAGTACTTC CISSSDTGGETQYF
TRBJ2-5 - - TRBV5-4 TGTACCAGCAGCTTGGGGGGCGTGGAAGAGACCCAGTACTTC CTSSLGGVEETQYF
TRBJ2-1 - - TRBV18 TGTGCGAGCTCACCATACTATGAGCAGTTCTTC CASSPYYEQFF
TRBJ2-7 TRBD2 - TRBV28 TGTTCCAGCAGCGGGGACCGCGCCTACGATCAGTACTTC CSSSGDRAYDQYF
TRBJ1-1 - few TRBV7-8 TGTGTCAGCAGCCTGGGGACGGGGAACACTGAAGCTTTCTTT CVSSLGTGNTEAFF
TRBJ1-1 - - TRBV6-1 TGTGCATGCCTAAGGGGTAACACTGAAGCTTTCTTT CACLRGNTEAFF
TRBJ2-5 TRBD1 - TRBV20-1 TGCAGTGATGGGGAAGGCAGGGGGAAAGAGACCCAGTACTTC CSDGEGRGKETQYF
TRBJ2-1 - - TRBV29-1 TGCAGCGCCCCGCATGGCGGTCGGGTAGGAGAGCAGTTCTTC CSAPHGGRVGEQFF
TRBJ1-4 - - TRBV13 TGTGCCAGCAGTCCTAACATGGGAAAACTGTTTTTT CASSPNMGKLFF
TRBJ2-2 - - TRBV11-1 TGTCCCAGTAGCTTTTGGGACACCGGGGAGCTCTTCTTT CPSSFWDTGELFF
TRBJ1-2 - - TRBV11-1 TGTGCCAGCAGCTTGGGCAGGACAGCTAGATATGGCTACACCTTC CASSLGRTARYGYTF
TRBJ2-3 - - TRBV4-3 TGCGCCAGAAGCCAACGGGCTTTCACAGATGCGCAGTATTTT CARSQRAFTDAQYF
TRBJ2-2 - - TRBV7-9 TGTGTCAGAACCAGGACTGGACAGAACACCGGGGAGCTGTTTTTT CVRTRTGQNTGELFF
TRBJ2-1 TRBD1 - TRBV7-8 TGTGCCAGCATCTTCGGACAGGTAGCCCTGAGACACAATGAGCAGTTCTTC CASIFGQVALRHNEQFF
TRBJ2-1 - - TRBV5-1 TGCGCCAGCAGCTTGGAGTGGGTGCCTAACGGGAACACGGGTGAGCAGTTCTTC CASSLEWVPNGNTGEQFF
TRBJ1-5 - once TRBV29-1 TGCAGCTTTGCGAGTAGTGTTAATCAGCCCCAGCATTTT CSFASSVNQPQHF
TRBJ2-1 - - TRBV11-1 TGTGCCAGCTGCCTTGGAGGGTTAACCTACAATGAACAGTTCTTC CASCLGGLTYNEQFF
TRBJ1-1 - - TRBV5-1 TGCGCCAGCAGCATGATTGGGACTGAAGCTTTCTTT CASSMIGTEAFF
TRBJ1-5 TRBD1 - TRBV19 TGTGCCAGTGACAGGGGGTATAGCAATCAGCCCCAGCATTTT CASDRGYSNQPQHF
TRBJ2-5 TRBD1 - TRBV12-3/TRBV12-4 TGTGTCAACGCTCAGGGACAGTCCCAAGAGACCAAGTACTTC CVNAQGQSQETKYF
TRBJ2-7 - few TRBV6-1 TGTACCAGCAGTGCTGGGACGGTGGGCTCCTACGAGCAGTACTTC CTSSAGTVGSYEQYF
TRBJ1-6 TRBD1 few TRBV20-1 TGCAGTGCTAGAGAGGGGACAGGGTTTGTTTCACCCCTCCACTTT CSAREGTGFVSPLHF
TRBJ2-7 - - TRBV4-2 TGTGTCAGCAGCCAAGTAGGGTACGAGCAGTACTTC CVSSQVGYEQYF
TRBJ2-2 - - TRBV11-2 TGTGCCAGCAGCTTAGAGAATCACACCGGGGCGCTGTCTTTT CASSLENHTGALSF
TRBJ2-3 - once TRBV6-4 TGTGCCGGCAGTGACGGGGGCGCAGATACGCATTATTTT CAGSDGGADTHYF
TRBJ1-2 - - TRBV29-1 TGCCGCGTTGAAGTCGACGGACCCGGTATTCGCTACACCTTC CRVEVDGPGIRYTF
TRBJ2-7 - - TRBV29-1 TGCAGCGTTGCCCAGACAAGGCTCCACGACCAGTACTTC CSVAQTRLHDQYF
TRBJ2-3 - - TRBV20-1 TGCAGTGGGGTTGGCGGAGCTAGCACAGATACGCACTATTTT CSGVGGASTDTHYF
TRBJ2-3 - - TRBV20-1 TGCAGTGCTAGCCCTAACCACCGGGACAGCACAGATACGCAGTATTTT CSASPNHRDSTDTQYF
TRBJ2-3 - few TRBV5-1 TGCGCCAGCAGCTATGGACTCCGACTGGAAACCCTGACAGATACGCAGTATTTT CASSYGLRLETLTDTQYF
TRBJ2-7 - - TRBV5-1 TGCGTCAGCAGGGAAGTTACTAGTTACGAGCAGTACTTC CVSREVTSYEQYF
TRBJ2-3 - - TRBV5-1 TGCGCCAGCAGTTTTACTAGCAACACAGATATGCAGTATTTC CASSFTSNTDMQYF
TRBJ2-1 TRBD2 - TRBV6-2/TRBV6-3 TGTGCCAGGAAGGGAAGCGGGAGAACCGAGCAGTTCTTC CARKGSGRTEQFF
TRBJ2-4 - - TRBV4-2 TGTGCCAGCGGCCAAGGTTCCGGGAGCAACGAAGCCGAAAACATTCAGTACTTC CASGQGSGSNEAENIQYF
TRBJ2-3 TRBD2 many TRBV4-3 TGCGCCAGCAGCCACGATTTTCCCTCCGGGACTAGCGGGAGAGCAGATACGCAGTATTTT CASSHDFPSGTSGRADTQYF
TRBJ2-3 - - TRBV6-1 TGTGCCAGCAGTGAAATTGGAGGACACTGCACAGTTACGCAGTATTTT CASSEIGGHCTVTQYF
TRBJ1-6 - once TRBV19 TGTGCCACGGGGACACTTGATTCACCCCCCCACTTC CATGTLDSPPHF
TRBJ2-2 - - TRBV5-5 TGTGCCAGCAGCTGGGGAGGGGGGAACGCCTGGGAGCTGTTTTTT CASSWGGGNAWELFF
TRBJ2-1 - many TRBV5-1 TGCGCCAGCGGCCAGATACCGGGCAATGAGCAGTTCTTC CASGQIPGNEQFF